This T cell receptor (beta chain) was observed in a study of Graves' ophthalmopathy and Graves' hyperthyroidism. Amplification of TCR beta CDR3 regions used RNA transcripts. HTBI primers served in a first-round RT-PCR, which a second-round multiplex PCR followed. TCRdb analysed the multiplex PCR reads with MiXCR anew, one entry per CDR3 protein. This sample carries hundreds of thousands of distinct CDR3 sequences, over 13% of them seen once, and the ten largest clones take roughly 10%. Germline CDR1 is SGHAT and CDR2 is FQDESV (reference sequence). Trimming removed 1 base from V and 5 bases from J; junction bases left unmatched: 8. This CDR3 contains 17 residues. The study enrolled ophthalmopathy donors with moderate-to-severe activity, CAS ≥3, NOSPECS ≥4 and duration under 3 months.

The receptor comes from a woman aged 25 to 39 with Graves' ophthalmopathy. Sequenced input: blood. The chain joins TRBV11-1 to TRBJ1-5, with TRBD1 matching 10 bases. The chain's CDR3 is CASSLGFGGQGHQPQHF. CDR3 DNA: TGTGCCAGCAGCTTAGGATTTGGGGGACAGGGGCATCAGCCCCAGCATTTT.